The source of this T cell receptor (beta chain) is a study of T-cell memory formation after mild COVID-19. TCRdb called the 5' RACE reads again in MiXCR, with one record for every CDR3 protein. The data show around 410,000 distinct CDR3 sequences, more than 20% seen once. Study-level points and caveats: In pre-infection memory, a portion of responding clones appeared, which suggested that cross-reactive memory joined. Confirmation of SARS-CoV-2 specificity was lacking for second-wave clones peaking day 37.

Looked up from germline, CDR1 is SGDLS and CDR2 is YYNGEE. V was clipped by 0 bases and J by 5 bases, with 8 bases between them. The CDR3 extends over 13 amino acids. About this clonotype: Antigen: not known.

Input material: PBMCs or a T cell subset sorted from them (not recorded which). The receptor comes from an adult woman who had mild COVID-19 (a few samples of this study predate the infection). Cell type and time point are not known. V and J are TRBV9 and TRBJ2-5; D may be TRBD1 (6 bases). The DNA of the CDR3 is TGTGCCAGCAGCGTAGATCAGGGGGAGACCCAGTACTTC. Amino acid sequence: CASSVDQGETQYF.